The rows below give T cell receptor beta chains drawn from one sample of a study of T-cell reconstitution after alpha-beta-depleted transplantation in children. One entry per CDR3 protein results from TCRdb running MiXCR on the PCR reads. The data hold 600,000 to 800,000 distinct CDR3 sequences, with over 10% observed a single time. Material: PBMCs, obtained before TCRalphabeta/CD19-depleted stem cell transplant. These receptors all come from a girl aged 2-10 years with congenital amegakaryocytic thrombocytopenia, due to receive a stem cell transplant. Each CDR3 is given with its conserved first and last residue. Fields, in order: J gene, V gene, D gene, clone size, CDR3 protein, CDR3 DNA. D genes are given only for firm matches. Part of the rows lack a size; the others show once, few, many or a class for expanded clones.

TRBJ2-1,TRBV7-2,.,few,CASSLGGNEGVQFF,TGTGCCAGCAGCTTAGGCGGGAACGAAGGTGTGCAGTTCTTC
TRBJ2-1,TRBV5-1,TRBD1,few,CASSGGQYHLSSYNEQFF,TGCGCCAGCAGCGGGGGACAGTACCACCTCAGCTCCTACAATGAGCAGTTCTTC
TRBJ2-1,TRBV20-1,TRBD2,many,CSAEGLQTINEQFF,TGCAGTGCTGAGGGACTACAGACGATTAATGAGCAGTTCTTC
TRBJ2-5,TRBV20-1,TRBD2,many,CSARTSQRETQYF,TGCAGTGCCCGGACTAGTCAGCGAGAGACCCAGTACTTC
TRBJ1-2,TRBV7-2,TRBD1,once,CASSFSTGDYGDTF,TGTGCCAGCAGCTTCTCTACAGGGGACTATGGCGACACCTTC
TRBJ2-7,TRBV3-1,.,many,CASSQGRDYYEQYF,TGTGCCAGCAGCCAAGGCAGGGATTACTACGAGCAGTACTTC
TRBJ2-2,TRBV5-1,.,many,CASSFEITGELFF,TGCGCCAGCAGCTTCGAAATCACCGGGGAGCTGTTTTTT
TRBJ1-2,TRBV20-1,.,.,CSASRVGSGGGYTF,TGCAGTGCTAGTAGGGTCGGGTCGGGCGGTGGCTACACCTTC
TRBJ2-3,TRBV20-1,TRBD2,few,CSAYPGLAGRTDTQYF,TGCAGTGCATACCCGGGACTAGCGGGGCGCACAGATACGCAGTATTTT
TRBJ2-5,TRBV20-1,.,many,CSAREPGQETQYF,TGCAGTGCTAGAGAGCCGGGCCAAGAGACCCAGTACTTC
TRBJ2-7,TRBV10-3,.,few,CAISATSLGSYEQYF,TGTGCCATCAGTGCCACTAGCTTAGGCTCCTACGAGCAGTACTTC
TRBJ2-1,TRBV9,TRBD2,many,CASSVSGRANEQFF,TGTGCCAGCAGCGTTAGCGGGAGGGCCAATGAGCAGTTCTTC
TRBJ2-1,TRBV6-6,TRBD2,once,CASSGGRATEQFF,TGTGCCAGCAGCGGTGGGAGGGCCACTGAGCAGTTCTTC
TRBJ2-3,TRBV15,.,few,CATSRDPSTDTQYF,TGTGCCACCAGCAGAGACCCTAGCACAGATACGCAGTATTTT
TRBJ2-1,TRBV20-1,.,many,CSARVGTSYNEQFF,TGCAGTGCTAGAGTCGGGACTTCCTACAATGAGCAGTTCTTC
TRBJ2-1,TRBV19,.,few,CASTMGDHGNYNEQFF,TGTGCCAGTACCATGGGGGACCACGGGAACTACAATGAGCAGTTCTTC
TRBJ2-1,TRBV12-3/TRBV12-4,TRBD2,many,CASRPGTSGYNEQFF,TGTGCCAGCAGACCCGGGACTAGCGGGTACAATGAGCAGTTCTTC
TRBJ2-7,TRBV5-1,.,few,CASSLVGLRSDWGTYEQYF,TGCGCCAGCAGCTTGGTCGGGCTGAGATCCGACTGGGGCACCTACGAGCAGTACTTC
TRBJ2-2,TRBV12-3/TRBV12-4,.,many,CASSRYPTTNTGELFF,TGTGCCAGCAGCCGTTACCCTACGACTAACACCGGGGAGCTGTTTTTT
TRBJ2-1,TRBV5-5,TRBD2,few,CASSLRVAGGNEQFF,TGTGCCAGCAGCTTGAGGGTAGCGGGAGGCAATGAGCAGTTCTTC
TRBJ2-3,TRBV7-2,.,few,CASPPQGGTDTQYF,TGTGCCAGCCCACCGCAAGGGGGGACAGATACGCAGTATTTT
TRBJ2-1,TRBV7-9,TRBD2,.,CASSLERDDNEQFF,TGTGCCAGCAGCTTAGAGCGGGACGACAATGAGCAGTTCTTC
TRBJ2-1,TRBV28,.,many,CASSFHSNSYNEQFF,TGTGCCAGCAGTTTCCACAGCAACTCCTACAATGAGCAGTTCTTC
TRBJ2-5,TRBV5-1,TRBD1,few,CASSLNRGLRETQYF,TGCGCCAGCAGCTTAAACAGGGGGCTTCGAGAGACCCAGTACTTC
TRBJ1-1,TRBV7-9,TRBD1,many,CASSLQGQRNTEAFF,TGTGCCAGCAGCTTACAGGGACAGAGGAACACTGAAGCTTTCTTT
TRBJ2-3,TRBV12-3/TRBV12-4,TRBD2,many,CASSLSGGLAGVTQYF,TGTGCCAGCAGTTTGAGTGGGGGACTAGCGGGAGTTACACAATATTTT
TRBJ2-1,TRBV7-2,TRBD1,.,CASSSPGQGRNEQFF,TGTGCCAGCAGCTCACCGGGACAGGGTCGCAATGAGCAGTTCTTC
TRBJ2-7,TRBV12-3/TRBV12-4,TRBD2,.,CASRYGTTIKQYF,TGTGCCAGCAGGTACGGGACTACCATTAAGCAGTACTTC
TRBJ1-2,TRBV29-1,.,.,CSGGPEEGYGYTF,TGCAGCGGTGGCCCCGAAGAGGGGTATGGCTACACCTTC
TRBJ1-4,TRBV5-1,.,.,CATSLGGPNEKLFF,TGCGCCACCAGCTTGGGCGGACCAAATGAAAAACTGTTTTTT
TRBJ2-7,TRBV5-1,.,many,CASRYGERAYEQYF,TGCGCCAGTAGGTACGGGGAACGCGCCTACGAGCAGTACTTC
TRBJ2-2,TRBV12-3/TRBV12-4,TRBD2,.,CASTSGSFAGELFF,TGTGCCAGTACTAGCGGGAGTTTCGCCGGGGAGCTGTTTTTT
TRBJ1-6,TRBV12-3/TRBV12-4,.,once,CASSFFGDTSPLHF,TGTGCCAGCAGTTTCTTTGGGGACACCTCACCCCTCCACTTT
TRBJ2-1,TRBV7-8,TRBD2,.,CASSLATSGRGNEQFF,TGTGCCAGCAGCTTAGCGACTAGCGGGAGGGGCAATGAGCAGTTCTTC
TRBJ2-2,TRBV10-1,.,many,CASGTDPNTGELFF,TGCGCCAGCGGAACAGACCCGAACACCGGGGAGCTGTTTTTT
TRBJ1-4,TRBV6-1,.,many,CASSELWAATNEKLFF,TGTGCCAGCAGTGAACTATGGGCGGCAACTAATGAAAAACTGTTTTTT
TRBJ2-2,TRBV20-1,.,few,CSARKNTGELFF,TGCAGTGCTCGGAAAAACACCGGGGAGCTGTTTTTT
TRBJ1-2,TRBV20-1,.,few,CSVRGGNYGYTF,TGCAGTGTAAGAGGGGGGAACTATGGCTACACCTTC
TRBJ1-1,TRBV15,.,many,CATSRREVTEAFF,TGTGCCACCAGCAGGCGGGAAGTCACTGAAGCTTTCTTT
TRBJ2-3,TRBV5-1,.,many,CASSLERQSSTDTQYF,TGCGCCAGCAGCCTGGAACGACAGTCTAGCACAGATACGCAGTATTTT
TRBJ1-1,TRBV12-3/TRBV12-4,TRBD1,many,CASSLGQGLPEAFF,TGTGCCAGCAGTTTGGGACAGGGGCTTCCTGAAGCTTTCTTT
TRBJ2-3,TRBV20-1,.,many,CSARDGGRPTDTQYF,TGCAGTGCTAGAGATGGGGGGAGACCCACAGATACGCAGTATTTT
TRBJ2-1,TRBV5-1,TRBD2,.,CASSSEAGDPRNEQFF,TGCGCCAGCAGCTCCGAAGCGGGAGATCCCCGCAATGAGCAGTTCTTC
TRBJ2-1,TRBV12-3/TRBV12-4,.,many,CASSFNEQFF,TGTGCCAGCAGTTTTAATGAGCAGTTCTTC
TRBJ1-6,TRBV5-1,.,.,CASSLAVGINSPLHF,TGCGCCAGCAGCTTGGCGGTAGGGATCAATTCACCCCTCCACTTT
TRBJ2-3,TRBV2,TRBD2,few,CASSEGAGADTQYF,TGTGCCAGCAGTGAGGGAGCGGGAGCAGATACGCAGTATTTT
TRBJ2-7,TRBV21-1,.,few,CASSNGQGFYEQYF,TGTGCCAGCAGCAACGGGCAGGGCTTCTACGAGCAGTACTTC
TRBJ2-1,TRBV7-9,TRBD2,once,CASSPPASGRINEQFF,TGTGCCAGCAGTCCTCCGGCTAGCGGGAGGATAAATGAGCAGTTCTTC
TRBJ2-5,TRBV11-2,TRBD1,few,CASSQGGVGLGETQYF,TGTGCCAGCAGCCAAGGGGGCGTTGGTCTTGGAGAGACCCAGTACTTC
TRBJ2-7,TRBV5-1,TRBD2,few,CASSLRLAGSPEQYF,TGCGCCAGCAGCCTAAGACTAGCGGGAAGCCCCGAGCAGTACTTC
TRBJ2-7,TRBV7-9,.,many,CASSPIGFGEQYF,TGTGCCAGCAGCCCTATCGGATTTGGCGAGCAGTACTTC
TRBJ2-1,TRBV25-1,.,many,CASSDLDRSSYNEQFF,TGTGCCAGCAGTGATTTGGACCGGAGCTCCTACAATGAGCAGTTCTTC
TRBJ2-1,TRBV12-3/TRBV12-4,.,.,CASREPGAVPTDEQFF,TGTGCCAGCAGGGAGCCGGGCGCGGTACCCACGGATGAGCAGTTCTTC
TRBJ2-5,TRBV5-1,.,.,CASSLEVVDEGETHYF,TGCGCCAGCAGCTTGGAGGTAGTCGATGAAGGAGAGACCCATTACTTC